Included here is one T cell receptor (beta chain) sequence, with context. Its target is not known. This entry comes from a study of cytomegalovirus exposure and HLA in healthy donors. Study at large: A preliminary data release comprised 70 million to 95 million unique TCRs obtained from HLA-typed donors. Falling in the Caucasian-associated ancestry cluster were about 82% of 350 to 400 genotyped donors.

It was with 60 Vbeta and 13 Jbeta primers that the PCR ran. This table comes from immunoSEQ multiplex PCR, and its TCRdb copy is limited to in-frame clones, with some not included. This table has more than 150,000 clones, over 75% appearing once. V was pared by 4 bases and J by 2 bases, with 13 bases between. There are 15 residues in the CDR3. Germline loops: CDR1 SGHDN, CDR2 FVKESK. Study-level points and caveats: Later on, a genetic analysis was performed. It linked a missense variant in DCLRE1C with V- and J-gene trimming of TCR beta. The study flagged some 180 TCR beta chains as cytomegalovirus-associated.

Sequencing input: PBMCs. This chain links TRBV14 with TRBJ2-3, with D maybe TRBD1 (6 bases). This clonotype was obtained from a woman between 45 and 65 years old in good health and CMV-seropositive. CDR3 loop: CASSLLGGLTDTQYF. The CDR3, as DNA: TGTGCCAGCAGCCTCCTTGGGGGCCTCACAGATACGCAGTATTTT.